This section outlines one TCR beta chain sequence together with its context. V lost 3 bases to trimming and J lost 1 base, with 12 bases between them. This CDR3 spans 15 amino acids. In germline, CDR1 is ENHRY, CDR2 SYGVKD. Sequencing used immunoSEQ multiplex PCR; TCRdb keeps in-frame clones, though not all of them. Of roughly 220,000 clones in the sample, about 85% were seen once. The data stem from a study of blood T cell repertoires in COVID-19. The specimen was peripheral blood. The chain links TRBV10-3 to TRBJ1-1; D remains unclear. This sequence was found in a man aged 50 to 60 who had recovered from COVID-19. CDR3 nucleotide sequence: TGTGCCATCAGTGACGAGGGAGGCAGGAACACTGAAGCTTTCTTT. Its translation is CAISDEGGRNTEAFF.